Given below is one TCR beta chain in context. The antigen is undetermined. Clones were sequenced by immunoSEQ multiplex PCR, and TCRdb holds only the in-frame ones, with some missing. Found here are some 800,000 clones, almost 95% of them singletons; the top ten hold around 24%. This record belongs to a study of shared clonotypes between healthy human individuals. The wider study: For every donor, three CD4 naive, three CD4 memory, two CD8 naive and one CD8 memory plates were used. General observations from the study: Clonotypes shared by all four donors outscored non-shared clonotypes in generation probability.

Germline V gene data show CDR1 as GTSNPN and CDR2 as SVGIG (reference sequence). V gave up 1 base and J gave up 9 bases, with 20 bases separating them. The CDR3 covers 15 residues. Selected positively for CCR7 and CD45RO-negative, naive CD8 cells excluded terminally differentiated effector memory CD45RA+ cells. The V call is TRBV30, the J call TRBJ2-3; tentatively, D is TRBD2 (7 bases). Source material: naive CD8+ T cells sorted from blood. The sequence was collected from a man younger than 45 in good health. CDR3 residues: CAWSEVGGPGGTQYF. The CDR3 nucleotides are TGTGCCTGGAGTGAGGTGGGAGGGCCTGGGGGCACGCAGTATTTT.